Listed here is a single T cell receptor (beta chain). The sample comes from a study of blood T cell repertoires in COVID-19. The overall study: Samples came from the United States, Italy and Spain, spanning acute and convalescent COVID-19.

Germline V CDR1 and CDR2: WSHSY, SAAADI. The length of the CDR3 is 14 residues. The J segment lost 3 bases and the V segment lost 2 bases, leaving 4 bases of the junction unmatched. Clones were sequenced by immunoSEQ multiplex PCR, and TCRdb holds only the in-frame ones, with some missing. The repertoire includes around 290,000 clones, approximately 91% of them detected once, and about 1% sits in the top ten. This TCR derives from a woman in her twenties or thirties who had recovered from COVID-19. The chain uses TRBV10-2 and TRBJ2-7; 7 positions match TRBD1. The material sequenced was PBMCs or T cells enriched from blood (not recorded which). The CDR3 DNA follows: TGCGCCAGCAGTGAGAAGGGACAGCTCTACGAGCAGTACTTC. This translates into CASSEKGQLYEQYF.